A single sample is the source of the 6 T cell receptor beta chains below, sequenced in a study of shared clonotypes between healthy human individuals. Generated by immunoSEQ multiplex PCR, the TCRdb table keeps only in-frame clones and is missing some. The sample lists around 1.9 million clones, 85% to 95% occurring once. Cells designated naive CD8 were CD45RO-negative and were positively selected for CCR7, with terminally differentiated effector memory CD45RA+ cells excluded. The specimen sequenced was naive CD8+ T cells from PBMCs. The source is a man aged 18 to 29 in good health. Some clones in this sample may be carry-over from other donors' samples.

The CDR3 loop is CASSLLAGGPGQYEQYF. CDR3 DNA sequence: TGTGCCAGCAGCTTACTAGCGGGAGGGCCGGGGCAATACGAGCAGTACTTC. The genes are TRBV5-4 and TRBJ2-7; 13 bases are a match to TRBD2. Germline assignment: CDR1 SGHNT and CDR2 YYREEE (reference sequence). The CDR3 runs 17 residues. With V trimmed by 2 bases and J by 4 bases, 9 bases remained unmatched.

This chain connects TRBV7-7 to TRBJ2-7; D is unresolved. V was shortened by 3 bases and J by 6 bases, with 15 bases between the two germline ends. Germline CDR1 is SSHAT and CDR2 is FNYEAQ (reference sequence). This CDR3 comprises 14 residues. CDR3 protein: CASSFRLDVGEQYF. Here the CDR3 DNA reads TGTGCCAGCAGCTTCCGACTGGATGTAGGCGAGCAGTACTTC.

Details on this clone: Germline is not matched at one junction end, which may reflect a read error. The rearrangement links TRBV11-2 to TRBJ2-7; a weak D match, TRBD1 (6 bases). CDR1 and CDR2 from the germline V gene are SGHAT and FQNNGV. The CDR3 spans 14 residues. The chain's CDR3 is CASSLDSRGYEQYF. CDR3 nucleotides: TGTGCCAGCAGCCTAGATTCCAGGGGTTACGAGCAGTACTTC.

CDR3 residues: CASSGLAGPGELFF. The CDR3 bases are TGTGCCAGCAGTGGTTTAGCGGGTCCCGGGGAGCTGTTTTTT. J is TRBJ2-2 and V is TRBV25-1; TRBD2 matches at 7 bases. The trim removed 4 bases at V and 6 bases at J, leaving 5 bases unmatched. The germline V gene has CDR1 MGHDK and CDR2 SYGVNS. CDR3 size: 14 residues.

The chain recombines TRBV10-2 with TRBJ1-1; tentatively, D is TRBD1 (5 bases). Germline CDR1 is WSHSY and CDR2 is SAAADI. The CDR3 is 14 residues long. The germline V and J ends were trimmed by 5 bases and 4 bases, with 14 bases remaining between them. CDR3 residues: CASSRRGAGTEAFF. In nucleotides, the CDR3 is TGCGCCAGCAGTAGGAGGGGAGCGGGCACTGAAGCTTTCTTT.

This clone was detected only a few times. The chain couples TRBV4-3 to TRBJ1-4; D might be TRBD1 (5 bases). CDR3 size: 14 residues. V was cut by 4 bases and J by 5 bases, with 11 bases left in between. Per germline, CDR1 LGHNA and CDR2 YSLEER. The CDR3 region has the DNA TGCGCCAGCAGCCTCGGGGACGGGAATGAAAAACTGTTTTTT. It codes for CASSLGDGNEKLFF.